The 24 T cell receptor beta chains below all came from one sample that was sequenced in a study of siplizumab effects on memory and regulatory T cells. The data were produced by immunoSEQ multiplex PCR, yet TCRdb's version contains in-frame clones alone and is incomplete. The sample has 60,000 to 80,000 clones; over 65% are singletons. The sequenced sample consisted of memory CD4+ T cells sorted from blood. The receptors derive from a human donor in good health.

Only a few counts were recorded for this clone. The chain couples TRBV10-2 to TRBJ2-3; 10 bases map to TRBD2. The CDR3 has 19 amino acids. Germline-derived CDR1 and CDR2 are WSHSY and SAAADI. Trimming at V came to 2 bases and at J to 1 base, leaving 12 bases not matched to a gene. The CDR3 protein is CASSEGIAGGRRGTDTQYF. CDR3 coding DNA: TGCGCCAGCAGTGAGGGGATAGCGGGAGGTCGCAGGGGCACAGATACGCAGTATTTT.

V gene TRBV2 combines with J gene TRBJ2-7; D is ambiguous. V lost 6 bases and J lost 2, with 5 bases in between. Germline V gives CDR1 SNHLY, CDR2 FYNNEI. CDR3 length equals 11 residues. CDR3 protein: CASSPAYEQYF. The CDR3 DNA sequence: TGTGCCAGCAGCCCTGCCTACGAGCAGTACTTC.

The chain links TRBV19 to TRBJ2-5, with 12 bases aligning to TRBD2. V shed 2 bases and J 2 bases; nucleotides not matched to a gene: 0. This CDR3 has 15 residues. CDR1 and CDR2 (germline): LNHDA, SQIVND (reference sequence). CDR3 DNA: TGTGCCAGTAGTATACTAGCGGGAGGGCAAGAGACCCAGTACTTC. Amino acid sequence: CASSILAGGQETQYF.

The chain couples TRBV12-5 to TRBJ2-3, with 12 bases matching TRBD2. Germline loops: CDR1 LGHNT, CDR2 FRNRAP. CDR3 length: 18 amino acids. After removal of 2 bases from V and 5 bases from J, the junction contained 11 bases not matched to a gene. DNA of the CDR3: TGTGCTAGTGGTTTGCTACCTAGCGGGAGGGCTTCGGGAGATACGCAGTATTTT. It yields the protein CASGLLPSGRASGDTQYF.

This chain links TRBV5-4 with TRBJ1-2, with D possibly matching TRBD1 (6 bases). The length of the CDR3 is 14 residues. Germline V gene sequence: CDR1 SGHNT, CDR2 YYREEE (reference sequence). V shed 0 bases and J shed 3 bases, with 9 bases lying between them. CDR3 region: CASSLGGQDYGYTF. The CDR3 nucleotides read TGTGCCAGCAGCTTGGGGGGGCAGGACTATGGCTACACCTTC.

This clone was detected only once. V gene TRBV5-1 combines with J gene TRBJ2-1; D is possibly TRBD1 or TRBD2 (5 bases each). The V end lost 4 bases, the J end lost 5 bases, and 13 bases lay between the germline ends. The germline gives CDR1 SGHRS, CDR2 YFSETQ. The CDR3 has 14 residues. Written as DNA, the CDR3 is TGCGCCAGCAGCCTGGGGGACGCTAACAATGAGCAGTTCTTC. Its translation is CASSLGDANNEQFF.

This clone was detected only once. The rearrangement links TRBV6-5 to TRBJ1-4; 8 bases are shared with TRBD1. Germline CDR1 MNHEY, CDR2 SVGAGI. The CDR3 covers 15 residues. The V gene end was trimmed by 2 bases and the J gene end by 8 bases; junction bases not matched to a gene: 7. CDR3 amino acids: CASSYARTGHEKLFF. The CDR3 DNA follows: TGTGCCAGCAGTTACGCTCGGACAGGGCACGAAAAACTGTTTTTT.

This sequence joins TRBV28 and TRBJ2-5, with 10 bases that match TRBD1. The CDR3 extends over 15 amino acids. Germline V gene lookup returns CDR1 MDHEN and CDR2 SYDVKM. Losses at the gene ends were 3 bases for V and 6 bases for J; bases not matched to a gene: 7. The CDR3 reads CASSLSTGGIQTQYF. The CDR3 nucleotides read TGTGCCAGCAGTTTGTCGACAGGGGGCATCCAGACCCAGTACTTC. The complete variable domain, with remaining parts taken from reference TRBV28 and TRBJ2-5, reads DVKVTQSSRYLVKRTGEKVFLECVQDMDHENMFWYRQDPGLGLRLIYFSYDVKMKEKGDIPEGYSVSREKKERFSLILESASTNQTSMYLCASSLSTGGIQTQYFGPGTRLLVL.

The CDR3 region is CASTVGTGLEGANVLTF. DNA for the CDR3: TGCGCCAGTACTGTCGGGACAGGGTTGGAAGGGGCCAACGTCCTGACTTTC. The V call is TRBV5-1, the J call TRBJ2-6; 9 bases fit TRBD1. In germline, CDR1 is SGHRS, CDR2 YFSETQ. Trimming removed 8 bases from V and 4 bases from J; junction bases left unmatched: 13. This CDR3 region has 17 residues.

The chain couples TRBV29-1 to TRBJ1-2; D not certain. The CDR3 contains 13 residues. V was shortened by 0 bases and J by 8 bases, with 13 bases between the two germline ends. Germline V gives CDR1 SQVTM, CDR2 ANQGSEA. For the CDR3, the DNA is TGCAGCGTTGAAGAAAAGATAGGTGCCGGCTACACCTTC. Amino acid sequence: CSVEEKIGAGYTF.

The chain couples TRBV19 to TRBJ2-7; D is undetermined. Per the germline V gene, CDR1 is LNHDA and CDR2 is SQIVND (reference sequence). The CDR3 has 13 residues. The CDR3 bases are TGTGGCCTCCTAGTGGTGAGGAAGTACGAGCAGTACTTC. Its protein product is CGLLVVRKYEQYF. Full variable domain (missing parts from reference TRBV19 and TRBJ2-7): DGGITQSPKYLFRKEGQNVTLSCEQNLNHDAMYWYRQDPGQGLRLIYYSQIVNDFQKGDIAEGYSVSREKKESFPLTVTSAQKNPTAFYLCGLLVVRKYEQYFGPGTRLTVT.

This clone is categorized as medium-sized. V is TRBV10-3 and J is TRBJ1-6, with 9 bases lining up with TRBD1. The J segment lost 7 bases and the V segment lost 4 bases, leaving 5 bases of the junction unmatched. The CDR3 runs to 15 residues. CDR1 and CDR2 from the germline V gene are ENHRY and SYGVKD. This CDR3 is CAISVGGTGNSPLHF. CDR3 sequence (DNA): TGTGCCATCAGTGTTGGAGGGACAGGGAATTCACCCCTCCACTTT.

The chain has TRBV11-3 and TRBJ2-2, with unresolved D. The ends were cut back, 0 bases at V and 5 bases at J, with 7 bases in the middle. Germline V lookup: CDR1 SGHNT, CDR2 YENEEA. The CDR3 runs 14 residues. For the CDR3, the DNA is TGTGCCAGCAGCTTAGACGGTCCTACCGGGGAGCTGTTTTTT. It yields the protein CASSLDGPTGELFF.

In this sample, this clone turned up a few times. The chain recombines TRBV28 with TRBJ1-2; D uncertain. The CDR3 runs to 14 residues. Germline CDR1 MDHEN, CDR2 SYDVKM. The germline V and J ends were trimmed by 2 bases and 6 bases, with 13 bases remaining between them. The CDR3 sequence: CASSLVGPGDGYTF. The CDR3 DNA is TGTGCCAGCAGTTTAGTGGGTCCGGGCGATGGCTACACCTTC.

This clone was seen only once. This chain links TRBV6-5 with TRBJ1-5; D not resolved. This CDR3 comprises 14 residues. Trimming removed 4 bases at V and 0 bases at J, with 7 bases between. Germline V gene sequence: CDR1 MNHEY, CDR2 SVGAGI. Here the CDR3 reads CASSSGVSNQPQHF. The CDR3 nucleotides read TGTGCCAGCAGTTCGGGTGTTAGCAATCAGCCCCAGCATTTT.

V usage is TRBV28 and J usage is TRBJ2-3; D may be TRBD2 (5 bases). The CDR3 sequence is 12 residues long. V gave up 3 bases and J gave up 4 bases, with 5 bases separating them. Germline assignment: CDR1 MDHEN and CDR2 SYDVKM. CDR3 region: CASSLRADTQYF. The CDR3 DNA follows: TGTGCCAGCAGTTTGCGGGCAGATACGCAGTATTTT.

This sequence joins TRBV5-1 and TRBJ1-2; TRBD1 aligns across 8 bases. Germline CDR1 SGHRS, CDR2 YFSETQ. The CDR3 is 14 amino acids. V trimming: 0 bases; J trimming: 6 bases; junction bases outside the gene matches: 4. CDR3 in amino acids: CASSLDVTGDGYTF. The CDR3 DNA follows: TGCGCCAGCAGCTTGGATGTGACAGGGGATGGCTACACCTTC. Variable domain in full (rest from reference TRBV5-1 and TRBJ1-2): KAGVTQTPRYLIKTRGQQVTLSCSPISGHRSVSWYQQTPGQGLQFLFEYFSETQRNKGNFPGRFSGRQFSNSRSEMNVSTLELGDSALYLCASSLDVTGDGYTFGSGTRLTVV.

V and J are TRBV2 and TRBJ2-3, with a weak D call TRBD2 (7 bases). CDR3 length equals 13 residues. Germline CDR1 and CDR2: SNHLY and FYNNEI. Trimming took 6 bases from V and 8 from J, leaving 15 bases between them. CDR3 protein: CASRGGLQGTQYF. The CDR3 DNA reads as TGTGCCAGCAGGGGGGGGCTGCAGGGTACGCAGTATTTT.

The chain combines TRBV5-6 with TRBJ1-3; a possible D gene is TRBD1 (5 bases). The CDR3 has 15 residues. The germline V gene encodes CDR1 SGHDT and CDR2 YYEEEE. V lost 4 bases and J 4 bases, leaving 15 bases between the germline ends. The CDR3 sequence: CASSPPGAWGNTIYF. CDR3 DNA: TGTGCCAGCAGCCCTCCCGGGGCCTGGGGAAACACCATATATTTT. Using reference TRBV5-6 and TRBJ1-3 for the parts outside the CDR3, the full variable domain is DAGVTQSPTHLIKTRGQQVTLRCSPKSGHDTVSWYQQALGQGPQFIFQYYEEEERQRGNFPDRFSGHQFPNYSSELNVNALLLGDSALYLCASSPPGAWGNTIYFGEGSWLTVV.

This clone was seen a single time. The chain links TRBV2 to TRBJ2-4, with TRBD2 matching over 11 bases. The CDR3 is made up of 15 amino acids. The germline CDR1 and CDR2 sequences are SNHLY and FYNNEI. Trimming at V came to 8 bases and at J to 9 bases, leaving 12 bases not matched to a gene. The chain's CDR3 is CASVASGGRTSIQYF. The CDR3, as DNA: TGTGCCAGCGTAGCTAGCGGGGGGAGGACTAGCATTCAGTACTTC.

The chain couples TRBV5-4 to TRBJ2-6, with 11 nucleotides matching TRBD1. From germline, CDR1 is SGHNT and CDR2 YYREEE (reference sequence). The CDR3 is 20 amino acids. V was pared by 3 bases and J by 0 bases, with 11 bases of the junction left unmatched. Here the CDR3 reads CASSSNRDRGVSSGANVLTF. For the CDR3, the DNA is TGTGCCAGCAGCTCAAACCGGGACAGGGGGGTAAGCTCTGGGGCCAACGTCCTGACTTTC.

This clone showed up just once. The chain combines TRBV6-5 with TRBJ1-3, with 10 nucleotides matching TRBD1. Germline values: CDR1 MNHEY, CDR2 SVGAGI. Trimming took 5 bases from V and 8 from J; bases not matched to a gene: 9. The CDR3 contains 15 residues. The chain's CDR3 is CASSTAGTGDHTIYF. The CDR3 nucleotides read TGTGCCAGCAGTACCGCCGGGACAGGGGACCACACCATATATTTT.

V is TRBV2 and J is TRBJ1-1, with D possibly being TRBD1 (6 bases). The CDR3 totals 11 residues. V shed 1 base and J shed 11 bases, with 8 bases lying between them. CDR1 is SNHLY and CDR2 is FYNNEI in the germline V gene. CDR3 nucleotide sequence: TGTGCCAGCAGTGAAGACAGGGTGGCTTTCTTT. Translated: CASSEDRVAFF.

The CDR3 protein is CSVEAGTRNNEQFF. The CDR3 DNA is TGCAGCGTTGAAGCTGGAACTCGTAACAATGAGCAGTTCTTC. The chain employs TRBV29-1 and TRBJ2-1; the D is unclear. V lost 1 base, J lost 5 bases, and 12 bases lay in between. Germline assignment: CDR1 SQVTM and CDR2 ANQGSEA. This CDR3 has 14 amino acids.